The present TCR beta chain was sequenced within a study of OX40 agonist ivuxolimab in advanced cancers. About the study: Recorded diagnoses for dose-escalation patients were hepatocellular carcinoma, melanoma, renal cell or head and neck cancer. Age averaged roughly 60 years (range roughly 20 to 90), and less than 85% were male.

Repertoires were generated with immunoSEQ multiplex PCR, while TCRdb's copy carries only in-frame clones and drops some. The sample yields approximately 60,000 clones, more than 75% seen once. CDR1 and CDR2 (germline): MDHEN, SYDVKM. With 5 bases clipped from V and 5 bases from J, the junction kept 10 bases outside the gene matches. The CDR3 covers 15 residues. Patients with autoimmune history or systemic immunosuppression were excluded. Here the sequenced sample was CD4+ or CD8+ T cells sorted from blood, taken in a trial of the OX40 agonist ivuxolimab. This receptor was identified in an adult with an advanced solid tumor such as melanoma, head and neck, liver or kidney cancer. The chain has TRBV28 and TRBJ2-3; 7 bases are a match to TRBD1. The CDR3 DNA sequence: TGTGCCAGCAGTCGGACGGGACAGTTCGAAGATACGCAGTATTTT. It yields the protein CASSRTGQFEDTQYF.